This T cell receptor (beta chain) was recovered during a study of T cells in localized non-small cell lung cancer. This table comes from immunoSEQ multiplex PCR, and its TCRdb copy is limited to in-frame clones, with some not included. The sample includes some 9,600 clones, roughly 91% of them seen just once. Per germline, CDR1 SQVTM and CDR2 ANQGSEA. This CDR3 is 12 amino acids long. V lost 7 bases, J lost 3 bases, and 4 bases stayed unmatched. The clonotype was recovered from an older male donor with stage III squamous cell lung carcinoma. Material: peripheral blood, obtained before any cancer treatment. The chain joins TRBV29-1 to TRBJ2-5, with 8 bases that match TRBD2. CDR3 sequence reads: CSALAGKETQYF. The CDR3 DNA reads as TGCAGCGCTTTAGCGGGGAAAGAGACCCAGTACTTC.